This entry lists 12 T cell receptor beta chains sequenced from one sample in a study of blood T cell repertoires in COVID-19. The protocol was immunoSEQ multiplex PCR, while the TCRdb copy is restricted to in-frame clones and leaves out a portion. The data contain around 180,000 clones, about 87% of them seen just once; the ten biggest clones take up 2.5%. Material: peripheral blood. The receptors stem from a man between 40 and 49 years old with active or convalescent COVID-19.

The chain carries TRBV6-5 and TRBJ2-5; TRBD2 might be the D (6 bases). CDR3 length: 13 amino acids. CDR1 is MNHEY, CDR2 SVGAGI, per germline. V lost 6 bases and J 5 bases, leaving 13 bases between the germline ends. CDR3 protein: CASRLSGRETQYF. The DNA of the CDR3 is TGTGCCAGCAGGCTTTCGGGGAGGGAGACCCAGTACTTC.

The chain links TRBV6-6 to TRBJ2-2, with 14 bases lining up with TRBD2. V was clipped by 5 bases and J by 6 bases; unmatched bases: 11. The CDR3 length is 18 residues. Germline CDR1 and CDR2: MNHNY and SVGAGI (reference sequence). CDR3: CASSRGLAGARLPGELFF. CDR3 sequence (DNA): TGTGCCAGCAGTCGGGGACTAGCGGGGGCCCGGCTTCCCGGGGAGCTGTTTTTT.

V usage is TRBV4-1 and J usage is TRBJ1-1; D ambiguous. The ends were cut back, 9 bases at V and 1 base at J, with 15 bases in the middle. Germline CDR1 reads MGHRA; CDR2 reads YSYEKL. CDR3 size: 14 residues. The CDR3: CASRGVLRNTEAFF. In DNA form, the CDR3 reads TGCGCCAGTCGGGGTGTTCTTAGGAACACTGAAGCTTTCTTT.

This chain connects TRBV10-2 to TRBJ2-1; the match to TRBD1 covers 8 bases. The germline CDR1 and CDR2 sequences are WSHSY and SAAADI. Trimming at V came to 8 bases and at J to 6 bases, leaving 9 bases not matched to a gene. This CDR3 is built from 14 residues. DNA of the CDR3: TGCGCCAGCGGATTGGGGACAGGAGGCAATGAGCAGTTCTTC. This gives the protein CASGLGTGGNEQFF.

This clone was picked up a small number of times. V gene TRBV6-2 or TRBV6-3 combines with J gene TRBJ2-7; D is uncertain. Germline V CDR1 and CDR2: MNHEY, SVGEGT. This CDR3 comprises 13 residues. Trimming removed 0 bases at V and 3 bases at J, with 6 bases between. The CDR3 region is CASSYSFNYEQYF. The CDR3 DNA sequence: TGTGCCAGCAGTTACTCCTTTAACTACGAGCAGTACTTC.

This clone was observed a single time. The chain joins TRBV27 to TRBJ1-2; 9 nucleotides line up with TRBD1. Germline trimming cut 6 bases from V and 6 bases from J; bases unmatched to any gene: 8. The CDR3 has 14 amino acids. Per the germline V gene, CDR1 is MNHEY and CDR2 is SMNVEV (reference sequence). CDR3 in DNA: TGTGCCAGCAGGGACCCGGGGACAGGGCATGGCTACACCTTC. It codes for CASRDPGTGHGYTF.

This clone appeared a single time. This chain uses TRBV7-8 with TRBJ1-2; perhaps TRBD1 as D (6 bases). This CDR3 region has 17 residues. CDR1 is SGHVS and CDR2 is FQNEAQ in the germline V gene. V dropped 5 bases and J dropped 2 bases, with 21 bases sitting between them. The CDR3: CASSVLQGVMGNYGYTF. For the CDR3, the DNA is TGTGCCAGCAGCGTACTACAGGGTGTAATGGGAAACTATGGCTACACCTTC.

The gene calls are TRBV19 and TRBJ2-1, with a possible D match to TRBD1 (6 bases). Germline CDR1 is LNHDA and CDR2 is SQIVND (reference sequence). Trimming pared 4 bases from V and 4 bases from J, leaving 14 bases between. The CDR3 sequence is 15 residues long. CDR3 in amino acids: CASSRAGAAYNEQFF. The CDR3 coding sequence is TGTGCCAGTAGTAGGGCAGGGGCAGCATACAATGAGCAGTTCTTC. Drawing the rest from reference TRBV19 and TRBJ2-1, the complete variable domain is DGGITQSPKYLFRKEGQNVTLSCEQNLNHDAMYWYRQDPGQGLRLIYYSQIVNDFQKGDIAEGYSVSREKKESFPLTVTSAQKNPTAFYLCASSRAGAAYNEQFFGPGTRLTVL.

This chain connects TRBV19 to TRBJ2-2; D remains ambiguous. Germline CDR1 and CDR2: LNHDA and SQIVND (reference sequence). Trimming stripped 5 bases from V and 7 bases from J, with 8 bases between. The CDR3 extends over 12 amino acids. The CDR3 nucleotides read TGTGCCAGTAGTCACGGTGGCGGGGAGCTGTTTTTT. Amino acid sequence: CASSHGGGELFF.

CDR3 loop: CASSYSTGNEQFF. The CDR3, as DNA: TGTGCCAGCAGTTACTCCACCGGCAATGAGCAGTTCTTC. V usage is TRBV6-5 and J usage is TRBJ2-1; D is unresolved. The CDR3 length is 13 residues. Per germline, CDR1 MNHEY and CDR2 SVGAGI. Trimming took off 0 bases at V and 6 bases at J, with 6 bases between the two ends.

The chain joins TRBV10-1 to TRBJ2-3; D possibly corresponds to TRBD2 (5 bases). The CDR3 length is 16 residues. Trimming stripped 4 bases from V and 0 bases from J, with 14 bases between. Germline V gene data show CDR1 as WNHNN and CDR2 as SYGVQD (reference sequence). CDR3 sequence reads: CASSVSSGVSTDTQYF. The CDR3 DNA follows: TGCGCCAGCAGTGTCTCCTCCGGGGTTAGCACAGATACGCAGTATTTT.

This chain links TRBV24-1 with TRBJ1-5; TRBD1 might be the D (5 bases). This CDR3 comprises 13 residues. V lost 5 bases and J lost 7, with 11 bases in between. The germline V gene encodes CDR1 KGHDR and CDR2 SFDVKD. The CDR3: CATSARDGQPQHF. CDR3 bases: TGTGCCACCAGTGCCAGGGATGGCCAGCCCCAGCATTTT.